The clone carrying this T cell receptor (beta chain) has only one observation. Antigen unknown. This record comes from a study of cytomegalovirus exposure and HLA in healthy donors. CDR1 is SNHLY, CDR2 FYNNEI, per germline. Trimming cost V 0 bases and J 4 bases, with 9 bases left between them. This CDR3 spans 15 amino acids. Sequenced by immunoSEQ multiplex PCR; TCRdb stores in-frame clones only, minus some. The profile shows about 140,000 clones, 70% to 85% of them singletons. Study findings and constraints: According to a later analysis, TCR clusters from the first cohort tended to co-occur in the 120 or so validation repertoires. Cytomegalovirus status, reportedly, was diagnosed with high specificity and sensitivity by the classifier.

The source of this sequence is a young man in good health and CMV-seropositive. The rearrangement links TRBV2 to TRBJ2-2; weak D call: TRBD1 (6 bases). Sequenced: PBMCs. CDR3 protein: CASSEALGGTGELFF. Here the CDR3 DNA reads TGTGCCAGCAGTGAAGCGCTAGGGGGCACCGGGGAGCTGTTTTTT. The variable domain in full, with the rest retrieved from reference TRBV2 and TRBJ2-2, is EPEVTQTPSHQVTQMGQEVILRCVPISNHLYFYWYRQILGQKVEFLVSFYNNEISEKSEIFDDQFSVERPDGSNFTLKIRSTKLEDSAMYFCASSEALGGTGELFFGEGSRLTVL.